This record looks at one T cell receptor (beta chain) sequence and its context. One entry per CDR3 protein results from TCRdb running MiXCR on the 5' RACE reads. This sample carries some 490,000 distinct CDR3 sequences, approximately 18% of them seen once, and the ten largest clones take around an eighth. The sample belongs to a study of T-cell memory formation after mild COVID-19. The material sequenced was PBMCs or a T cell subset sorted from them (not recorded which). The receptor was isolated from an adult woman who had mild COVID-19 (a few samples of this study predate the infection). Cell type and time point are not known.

As DNA, the CDR3 is TGTGCCAGCAGCCAAGATTTCATGCAGGGGAGGGAGACCCAGTACTTC. Residues: CASSQDFMQGRETQYF. The J gene is TRBJ2-5, the V gene TRBV4-2; either TRBD1 or TRBD2 may fit D (6 bases each). V lost 0 bases and J lost 5, with 16 bases in between. The CDR3 has 16 amino acids. Germline V CDR1 and CDR2: LGHNA, YNFKEQ.